This T cell receptor (beta chain) was recorded in a study of OX40 agonist ivuxolimab in advanced cancers. About the research overall: Participants averaged roughly 57 years of age (range about 23 to 80) and were around 83% male. Three patients had partial responses: one hepatocellular carcinoma, two cutaneous melanoma.

The CDR3 is 14 residues long. Germline V gives CDR1 SGHAT, CDR2 FQNNGV. Trimming took 5 bases from V and 1 from J, leaving 12 bases between them. Data came from immunoSEQ multiplex PCR; TCRdb stores just in-frame clones and leaves some out. The table includes 60,000 to 85,000 clones, roughly 88% detected once. The chain has TRBV11-2 and TRBJ2-7, with D hard to call. The source was CD4+ or CD8+ T cells sorted from blood, collected in a trial of the OX40 agonist ivuxolimab. This clonotype was sampled from an adult with an advanced solid tumor such as melanoma, head and neck, liver or kidney cancer. Here the CDR3 DNA reads TGTGCCAGCAGCCCAGTAAGGCAATCCTACGAGCAGTACTTC. Translating it yields CASSPVRQSYEQYF. The full variable domain, rest sourced from reference TRBV11-2 and TRBJ2-7, is EAGVAQSPRYKIIEKRQSVAFWCNPISGHATLYWYQQILGQGPKLLIQFQNNGVVDDSQLPKDRFSAERLKGVDSTLKIQPAKLEDSAVYLCASSPVRQSYEQYFGPGTRLTVT.